This T cell receptor beta chain was sequenced for a study of blood T cell repertoires in COVID-19. Sequencing was performed with immunoSEQ multiplex PCR; in TCRdb, only in-frame clones are kept and a portion is missing. The data contain roughly 250,000 clones, 70% to 90% of them singletons. CDR3 size: 15 residues. The germline V gene has CDR1 SGHNT and CDR2 YYREEE (reference sequence). Trimming removed 2 bases at V and 6 bases at J, with 15 bases between. The sample comprised PBMCs or T cells enriched from blood (not recorded which). The chain employs TRBV5-4 and TRBJ2-1; maybe TRBD2 (5 bases). The TCR was taken from a woman between 45 and 60 years old who had recovered from COVID-19. The DNA of the CDR3 is TGTGCCAGCAGCTTAGAAAGGGCGCTAGCCAATGAGCAGTTCTTC. The encoded protein is CASSLERALANEQFF. Complete variable domain (other parts from reference TRBV5-4 and TRBJ2-1): ETGVTQSPTHLIKTRGQQVTLRCSSQSGHNTVSWYQQALGQGPQFIFQYYREEENGRGNFPPRFSGLQFPNYSSELNVNALELDDSALYLCASSLERALANEQFFGPGTRLTVL.